What follows are 17 T cell receptor beta chains derived from one specimen sequenced in a study of blood T cell repertoires in COVID-19. The repertoire was sequenced with immunoSEQ multiplex PCR; TCRdb's copy has only in-frame clones and lacks some. Here the sample spans about 170,000 clones, 80% to 95% being singletons. Input material: peripheral blood. These receptor sequences come from a woman between 50 and 59 years old with acute or convalescent COVID-19.

The rearrangement links TRBV11-2 to TRBJ1-4; possibly TRBD1 for D (6 bases). The CDR3 is made up of 17 amino acids. V lost 6 bases, J lost 3 bases, and 20 bases lay in between. Looked up from germline, CDR1 is SGHAT and CDR2 is FQNNGV. The CDR3 spells CASRPWGRGKSNEKLFF. CDR3 sequence (DNA): TGTGCCAGCAGACCCTGGGGGCGGGGGAAGTCTAATGAAAAACTGTTTTTT. The whole variable domain, remainder taken from reference TRBV11-2 and TRBJ1-4, is EAGVAQSPRYKIIEKRQSVAFWCNPISGHATLYWYQQILGQGPKLLIQFQNNGVVDDSQLPKDRFSAERLKGVDSTLKIQPAKLEDSAVYLCASRPWGRGKSNEKLFFGSGTQLSVL.

Written as DNA, the CDR3 is TGTGCCAGCAGCCCGGGACTAGGGTCTCCTGAGCAGTTCTTC. Its translation is CASSPGLGSPEQFF. The chain is built from TRBV27 and TRBJ2-1; 8 bases align to TRBD2. Per the germline V gene, CDR1 is MNHEY and CDR2 is SMNVEV (reference sequence). Trimming took 6 bases from V and 9 from J; bases not matched to a gene: 10. This CDR3 has 14 amino acids.

The chain recombines TRBV7-9 with TRBJ2-1, with a weak D call TRBD2 (5 bases). Germline-derived CDR1 and CDR2 are SEHNR and FQNEAQ (reference sequence). CDR3 length: 15 residues. The V end was cut by 4 bases, the J end by 0 bases, with 10 bases between. Written as DNA, the CDR3 is TGTGCCAGCAGCTCTACGGGAACCTCCTACAATGAGCAGTTCTTC. Its translation: CASSSTGTSYNEQFF. The full variable domain, in which reference TRBV7-9 and TRBJ2-1 provide the parts outside the CDR3, is DTGVSQNPRHKITKRGQNVTFRCDPISEHNRLYWYRQTLGQGPEFLTYFQNEAQLEKSRLLSDRFSAERPKGSFSTLEIQRTEQGDSAMYLCASSSTGTSYNEQFFGPGTRLTVL.

The chain combines TRBV28 with TRBJ2-4; 8 bases align to TRBD1. With 6 bases clipped from V and 8 bases from J, the junction kept 9 bases outside the gene matches. The CDR3 consists of 14 residues. The V gene's germline CDR1 is MDHEN and CDR2 SYDVKM. CDR3 bases: TGTGCCAGCAGACGCGGACAGGGTAGGGACATTCAGTACTTC. Amino acids: CASRRGQGRDIQYF.

Worth noting for this clone: One end of the junction varies from germline; a read error may be responsible. The chain recombines TRBV11-3 with TRBJ2-1; a weak D match, TRBD2 (5 bases). The length of the CDR3 is 14 residues. CDR1 is SGHNT, CDR2 YENEEA, per germline. The CDR3 is CASSLGTAYNEQFF. The CDR3 DNA reads as TGTGCCAGCAGCTTAGGGACTGCGTATAATGAACAGTTCTTC.

In nucleotides, the CDR3 is TGTGCCAGCTCACGGGACAGTTCCATCTCTGGAAACACCATATATTTT. Translated: CASSRDSSISGNTIYF. The rearrangement joins TRBV18 to TRBJ1-3, with 7 bases identical to TRBD1. The J segment lost 0 bases and the V segment lost 4 bases, leaving 6 bases of the junction unmatched. The length of the CDR3 is 16 residues. Germline CDR1 KGHSH, CDR2 LQKENI.

The chain has TRBV5-1 and TRBJ2-3; D is perhaps TRBD2 (6 bases). Between the trimmed V and J ends, which lost 4 bases and 0 bases, there was a span of 9 bases. This CDR3 contains 14 residues. CDR1 is SGHRS and CDR2 is YFSETQ in the germline V gene. CDR3 DNA: TGCGCCAGCAGCGGGGGGTCTAGCACAGATACGCAGTATTTT. Translation: CASSGGSSTDTQYF.

The chain uses TRBV30 and TRBJ2-7; D possibly corresponds to TRBD1 (6 bases). Germline V gives CDR1 GTSNPN, CDR2 SVGIG (reference sequence). Deletions cut 4 bases from V and 2 bases from J, with 18 bases between. This CDR3 is 15 amino acids long. CDR3: CAWTKPDSRPYEQYF. The CDR3 nucleotides read TGTGCCTGGACCAAACCGGACAGTCGACCCTACGAGCAGTACTTC.

The rearrangement links TRBV28 to TRBJ2-7; possible D gene TRBD1, 5 bases. The V and J ends lost 6 bases and 3 bases respectively, with 12 bases between them. The CDR3 extends over 13 amino acids. The germline CDR1 and CDR2 sequences are MDHEN and SYDVKM. The CDR3 DNA reads as TGTGCCAGCAGCCGACAGATACTCTACGAGCAGTACTTC. Its protein is CASSRQILYEQYF.

The J gene is TRBJ2-5, the V gene TRBV4-1; unclear D gene. From germline, CDR1 is MGHRA and CDR2 YSYEKL. The CDR3 totals 17 residues. V dropped 1 base and J dropped 1 base, with 16 bases sitting between them. The CDR3 nucleotides are TGCGCCAGCAGCCAAGTCAGCACCCGTCCTAGCCAAGAGACCCAGTACTTC. Its protein product is CASSQVSTRPSQETQYF.

The rearrangement links TRBV10-1 to TRBJ2-3, with 8 bases lining up with TRBD2. With V trimmed by 2 bases and J by 3 bases, 10 bases remained unmatched. The CDR3 extends over 17 amino acids. CDR1 is WNHNN and CDR2 is SYGVQD in the germline V gene (reference sequence). The CDR3 DNA follows: TGCGCCAGCAGTGAGGACGATAGCGGGAAAGGTACAGATACGCAGTATTTT. Protein: CASSEDDSGKGTDTQYF.

The chain employs TRBV3-1 (or the pseudogene TRBV3-2) and TRBJ2-7; weak D call: TRBD2 (5 bases). The CDR3 is made up of 14 amino acids. The V gene's germline CDR1 is LGHDT and CDR2 YNNKEL (reference sequence). Trimming cost V 4 bases and J 3 bases, with 13 bases left between them. CDR3 loop: CASSRAEGSYEQYF. CDR3 bases: TGTGCCAGCAGCCGGGCAGAGGGTAGCTACGAGCAGTACTTC.

This rearrangement joins TRBV2 to TRBJ2-3; 7 bases agree with TRBD2. The V and J ends lost 3 bases and 4 bases, in that order; junction bases with no gene match: 10. The CDR3 loop spans 16 amino acids. Germline CDR1 is SNHLY and CDR2 is FYNNEI. The CDR3 reads CASSDGVAGASDTQYF. In nucleotides, the CDR3 is TGTGCCAGCAGTGATGGTGTGGCGGGAGCATCAGATACGCAGTATTTT.

This chain's CDR3 is CATSWSGGSYNEQFF. The CDR3 coding sequence is TGTGCCACCAGCTGGAGCGGGGGTTCCTACAATGAGCAGTTCTTC. The chain recombines TRBV15 with TRBJ2-1, with 8 bases lining up with TRBD2. Unmatched junction bases numbered 4, after V lost 5 bases and J lost 1 base. There are 15 residues in the CDR3. Germline lookup yields CDR1 LNHNV and CDR2 YYDKDF (reference sequence).

This chain uses TRBV7-2 with TRBJ1-3; D ambiguous. The ends were cut back, 2 bases at V and 4 bases at J, with 18 bases in the middle. This CDR3 has 17 residues. Germline V gene lookup returns CDR1 SGHTA and CDR2 FQGNSA. The DNA of the CDR3 is TGTGCCAGCAGCTTAAATCCTCCATCCGGAGGCGGAAACACCATATATTTT. Protein product: CASSLNPPSGGGNTIYF.

The chain links TRBV29-1 to TRBJ1-1, with TRBD1 identical over 7 bases. V lost 7 bases, J lost 4 bases, and 6 bases stayed unmatched. Germline CDR1 reads SQVTM; CDR2 reads ANQGSEA. This CDR3 contains 12 residues. CDR3 in DNA: TGCAGCGCCGAAGGGGACAGCACTGAAGCTTTCTTT. Its translation: CSAEGDSTEAFF.

This clone was observed once. The chain is built from TRBV6-5 and TRBJ2-1; 7 bases are shared with TRBD1. V lost 7 bases to trimming and J lost 9 bases; unmatched junction nucleotides: 9. CDR1 and CDR2 (germline): MNHEY, SVGAGI. This CDR3 is built from 13 residues. The CDR3 DNA follows: TGTGCCAGCACCAGGGACAGTCCCCCTGAGCAGTTCTTC. Protein sequence: CASTRDSPPEQFF.